The 16 T cell receptor beta chains in this list originate from one sample, sequenced in a study of blood T cell repertoires in COVID-19 (dated by TCRdb to the early 2020s). Receptor libraries were prepared by the immunoSEQ multiplex PCR assay. TCRdb stores this immuneACCESS table with in-frame sequences only. Part of the clones is absent; in the studies checked, under half of the shortfall reflects unresolved V genes, and no reason is known for the rest. Present in this sample are approximately 100,000 clones, about 91% of which were seen just once. 5% to 6.5% of the sample belongs to the ten largest clones. Sequenced input: peripheral blood. These receptors originate from a human donor in a cohort sampled during active COVID-19.

The chain carries TRBV7-8 and TRBJ2-1; the match to TRBD2 covers 8 bases. CDR1 SGHVS and CDR2 FQNEAQ come from the germline V gene. Trimming cost V 4 bases and J 3 bases; bases outside gene matches: 5. The CDR3 is 15 amino acids. DNA of the CDR3: TGTGCCAGCAGCTCCAGGCGGGAGGTCTACAATGAGCAGTTCTTC. It specifies CASSSRREVYNEQFF.

A single count supports this clone. The chain links TRBV5-1 to TRBJ1-1; unclear D gene. CDR1 is SGHRS, CDR2 YFSETQ, per germline. Trimming pared 0 bases from V and 2 bases from J, leaving 8 bases between. This CDR3 comprises 14 residues. Here the CDR3 reads CASSLGSGNTEAFF. DNA of the CDR3: TGCGCCAGCAGCTTGGGGTCAGGTAACACTGAAGCTTTCTTT.

V gene TRBV28 combines with J gene TRBJ1-5; D perhaps matches TRBD1 (5 bases). Germline loops: CDR1 MDHEN, CDR2 SYDVKM. This CDR3 spans 14 amino acids. V was shortened by 4 bases and J by 2 bases, with 9 bases between the two germline ends. The CDR3 nucleotides are TGTGCCAGCAGTTCCCCCAGGGGCAATCAGCCCCAGCATTTT. It encodes CASSSPRGNQPQHF.

The chain uses TRBV6-5 and TRBJ2-7, with D tentatively TRBD1 (6 bases). This CDR3 has 16 amino acids. The V gene's germline CDR1 is MNHEY and CDR2 SVGAGI. The V and J ends lost 1 base and 5 bases respectively, with 18 bases between them. The CDR3 coding sequence is TGTGCCAGCAGTTACTACGGCCCCAGGACAGTCGACGAGCAGTACTTC. This translates into CASSYYGPRTVDEQYF.

This rearrangement joins TRBV11-2 to TRBJ2-7; D is undetermined. From germline, CDR1 is SGHAT and CDR2 FQNNGV. Trimming left V 0 bases short and J 2 bases short, with 5 bases between. This CDR3 is 13 amino acids long. The CDR3, as DNA: TGTGCCAGCAGCTTAGAACTGACCTACGAGCAGTACTTC. It encodes CASSLELTYEQYF. Variable domain in full (rest from reference TRBV11-2 and TRBJ2-7): EAGVAQSPRYKIIEKRQSVAFWCNPISGHATLYWYQQILGQGPKLLIQFQNNGVVDDSQLPKDRFSAERLKGVDSTLKIQPAKLEDSAVYLCASSLELTYEQYFGPGTRLTVT.

The V and J genes are TRBV30 and TRBJ2-3, with 8 bases that match TRBD2. This CDR3 has 13 amino acids. CDR1 GTSNPN and CDR2 SVGIG come from the germline V gene (reference sequence). J gave up 5 bases and V 2 bases, and 3 bases lay outside the gene matches. The CDR3 spells CAWSKLAGDTQYF. CDR3 sequence (DNA): TGTGCCTGGAGTAAGCTAGCGGGAGATACGCAGTATTTT.

The chain uses TRBV27 and TRBJ2-2; D gene uncertain. The V gene lost 0 bases and the J gene lost 4 bases, with 6 bases spanning the gap. Germline CDR1 and CDR2: MNHEY and SMNVEV (reference sequence). The CDR3 loop spans 14 amino acids. CDR3 amino acids: CASSLSPGTGELFF. The CDR3, as DNA: TGTGCCAGCAGTTTATCTCCGGGCACCGGGGAGCTGTTTTTT.

The chain has TRBV7-9 and TRBJ2-3; D is perhaps TRBD1 (6 bases). Germline V gene sequence: CDR1 SEHNR, CDR2 FQNEAQ (reference sequence). Trimming cost V 2 bases and J 3 bases, with 6 bases left between them. The CDR3 covers 13 residues. The CDR3 here is CASSLQGTDTQYF. DNA for the CDR3: TGTGCCAGCAGCTTACAGGGGACAGATACGCAGTATTTT. The full variable domain, rest sourced from reference TRBV7-9 and TRBJ2-3, is DTGVSQNPRHKITKRGQNVTFRCDPISEHNRLYWYRQTLGQGPEFLTYFQNEAQLEKSRLLSDRFSAERPKGSFSTLEIQRTEQGDSAMYLCASSLQGTDTQYFGPGTRLTVL.

Comments on this clone: The junction and the germline gene differ at one end; a read error may be behind it. The chain recombines TRBV19 with TRBJ2-1; 12 bases line up with TRBD2. This CDR3 contains 14 residues. CDR1 LNHDA and CDR2 SQIVND come from the germline V gene (reference sequence). The chain's CDR3 is CASSEASGGARYLF. The CDR3 DNA is TGTGCCAGTAGTGAGGCTAGCGGGGGGGCTAGATATCTCTTC.

The V call is TRBV10-3, the J call TRBJ2-1, with D maybe TRBD2 (7 bases). The CDR3 loop spans 18 amino acids. Trimming took off 10 bases at V and 4 bases at J, with 29 bases between the two ends. Per germline, CDR1 ENHRY and CDR2 SYGVKD. DNA for the CDR3: TGTGCCACCACATCGGGGGCTAGCGGAGGGTTTCATTACAATGAGCAGTTCTTC. Its protein product is CATTSGASGGFHYNEQFF.

This chain connects TRBV3-1 (or the pseudogene TRBV3-2) to TRBJ1-5, with D perhaps TRBD1 (6 bases). CDR1 is LGHDT, CDR2 YNNKEL, per germline (reference sequence). CDR3 length: 15 amino acids. V was shortened by 0 bases and J by 4 bases, with 10 bases between the two germline ends. The CDR3 DNA sequence: TGTGCCAGCAGCCAAGATCTAAGGGGGAATCAGCCCCAGCATTTT. Its protein is CASSQDLRGNQPQHF.

This rearrangement joins TRBV5-6 to TRBJ2-2, with 9 bases matching TRBD2. From germline, CDR1 is SGHDT and CDR2 YYEEEE. CDR3 length: 15 amino acids. Losses at the gene ends were 4 bases for V and 5 bases for J; bases not matched to a gene: 6. The CDR3 loop reads CASSLGLARTGELFF. In nucleotides, the CDR3 is TGTGCCAGCAGCCTAGGACTAGCGAGGACCGGGGAGCTGTTTTTT.

This clone has only one observation. V gene TRBV4-3 combines with J gene TRBJ1-1; 7 bases match TRBD1. The CDR3 runs to 16 residues. With V trimmed by 4 bases and J by 7 bases, 15 bases remained unmatched. The germline V gene has CDR1 LGHNA and CDR2 YSLEER. The CDR3 loop is CASSPFLTKGAGEAFF. The CDR3 bases are TGCGCCAGCAGCCCATTCCTAACTAAGGGGGCTGGTGAAGCTTTCTTT.

CDR3 nucleotide sequence: TGTGCCAGCAGTTACGTAAGGGGGCGAGTATCCTACGAGCAGTACTTC. This codes for CASSYVRGRVSYEQYF. The chain carries TRBV6-2 or TRBV6-3 and TRBJ2-7; TRBD1 aligns across 7 bases. CDR3 length: 16 amino acids. V shed 2 bases, J shed 1 base, and the junction held 8 bases outside the gene matches. CDR1 and CDR2 from the germline V gene are MNHEY and SVGEGT.

The CDR3 is CASSYSIQGTGYGYTF. The CDR3 DNA follows: TGTGCCAGCAGTTACTCGATTCAGGGCACGGGCTATGGCTACACCTTC. The J gene is TRBJ1-2, the V gene TRBV6-2 or TRBV6-3, with TRBD1 as a possible D gene (5 bases). V was cut by 0 bases and J by 4 bases, with 15 bases left in between. CDR1 is MNHEY, CDR2 SVGEGT, per germline. The CDR3 sequence is 16 residues long.

The rearrangement uses TRBV5-6 and TRBJ2-7, with TRBD1 matching 7 bases. Trimming cost V 4 bases and J 6 bases; bases outside gene matches: 7. The CDR3 has 13 amino acids. Germline CDR1 reads SGHDT; CDR2 reads YYEEEE. CDR3 sequence (DNA): TGTGCCAGCAGCCCCGCGGACAGGAGCGAGCAGTACTTC. Amino acids: CASSPADRSEQYF.